This T cell receptor beta chain was found in a study of shared T cell receptors in the human thymus. Data came from immunoSEQ multiplex PCR; TCRdb stores just in-frame clones and leaves some out. The sample lists under 850,000 clones; roughly 90% were seen once. The germline V gene has CDR1 SGHNT and CDR2 YYREEE (reference sequence). The CDR3 is made up of 17 amino acids. V gave up 3 bases and J gave up 4 bases; unmatched junction bases: 15. This sample also belongs to another study, concerning human thymus T cells. That source notes: Having surgery to correct congenital heart defects, healthy Finnish infants acted as the donors. Resections removed during corrective heart surgery provided the thymus tissue used. Thymic and blood repertoires seemed to favor certain V and J genes. Related work showed strongly overlapping thymic repertoires across unrelated individuals.

The sequence derives from a boy under two years old with a congenital heart defect. What was sequenced was thymocytes. The chain uses TRBV5-4 and TRBJ2-7; TRBD2 matches at 8 bases. The CDR3 sequence is CASSSEREPRTEYEQYF. Written as DNA, the CDR3 is TGTGCCAGCAGCTCGGAGCGGGAGCCCCGTACCGAATACGAGCAGTACTTC.